These 24 T cell receptor beta chains were all obtained from the same sample, sequenced in a study of shared T cell receptors in the human thymus. Produced via immunoSEQ multiplex PCR; TCRdb's table is partial and in-frame only. This table has just under 550,000 clones, approximately 78% appearing once. These data were likewise used in another study, on human thymus T cells.

The sample taken for sequencing was thymocytes. The origin of the receptors is a boy under two years old with a congenital heart defect.

J is TRBJ2-1 and V is TRBV29-1, with TRBD2 identical over 12 bases. V gave up 2 bases and J gave up 5 bases; unmatched junction bases: 1. Germline V gives CDR1 SQVTM, CDR2 ANQGSEA. This CDR3 comprises 14 residues. In DNA, the CDR3 is TGCAGCGTTGAAAGACTAGCGGGGGACAATGAGCAGTTCTTC. It is translated as CSVERLAGDNEQFF.

The rearrangement links TRBV15 to TRBJ2-3; TRBD2 matches 10 bases. Germline loops: CDR1 LNHNV, CDR2 YYDKDF (reference sequence). The J segment lost 1 base and the V segment lost 1 base, leaving 8 bases of the junction unmatched. The CDR3 contains 18 residues. The chain's CDR3 is CATSRAQREGPRTDTQYF. CDR3 bases: TGTGCCACCAGCAGAGCCCAGCGGGAGGGCCCTCGCACAGATACGCAGTATTTT.

V usage is TRBV2 and J usage is TRBJ2-7, with a weak D call TRBD2 (5 bases). The V and J ends lost 6 bases and 1 base respectively, with 10 bases between them. Germline V gene data show CDR1 as SNHLY and CDR2 as FYNNEI. This CDR3 comprises 13 residues. The CDR3 is CASRDCESYEQYF. The DNA for the CDR3 is TGTGCCAGCAGGGACTGCGAGTCCTACGAGCAGTACTTC.

The V and J genes are TRBV25-1 and TRBJ2-5, with 7 bases matching TRBD1. Germline V gene lookup returns CDR1 MGHDK and CDR2 SYGVNS. The CDR3 sequence is 15 residues long. Unmatched junction bases numbered 6, after V lost 4 bases and J lost 1 base. CDR3 sequence (DNA): TGTGCCAGCAGTGTAACACAGGGGATCCAAGAGACCCAGTACTTC. Residues: CASSVTQGIQETQYF.

This clone turned up a few times. The V gene is TRBV2, the J gene TRBJ2-7; 8 bases are shared with TRBD1. The CDR3 sequence is 13 residues long. Germline trimming cut 7 bases from V and 6 bases from J; bases unmatched to any gene: 8. Per the germline V gene, CDR1 is SNHLY and CDR2 is FYNNEI. The CDR3 region has the DNA TGTGCCAGCACCCGGACAGGGATGGGCGAGCAGTACTTC. Its translation: CASTRTGMGEQYF.

The CDR3 reads CASSLGYRDGETQYF. The CDR3, as DNA: TGTGCCAGCAGCTTGGGTTACAGGGACGGGGAGACCCAGTACTTC. The chain carries TRBV5-6 and TRBJ2-5; a weak D match, TRBD1 (6 bases). This CDR3 region has 15 residues. V was clipped by 0 bases and J by 5 bases, with 14 bases between them. Per the germline V gene, CDR1 is SGHDT and CDR2 is YYEEEE.

This chain uses TRBV13 with TRBJ2-1, with 10 bases matching TRBD1. V lost 4 bases to trimming and J lost 6 bases; unmatched junction nucleotides: 9. CDR1 is PRHDT and CDR2 is FYEKMQ in the germline V gene (reference sequence). The CDR3 extends over 16 amino acids. In DNA, the CDR3 is TGTGCCAGCAGCTCCCCCGGGACAGGGGACCCCAATGAGCAGTTCTTC. It is translated as CASSSPGTGDPNEQFF. Full variable domain (remainder filled in from reference TRBV13 and TRBJ2-1): AAGVIQSPRHLIKEKRETATLKCYPIPRHDTVYWYQQGPGQDPQFLISFYEKMQSDKGSIPDRFSAQQFSDYHSELNMSSLELGDSALYFCASSSPGTGDPNEQFFGPGTRLTVL.

This chain joins TRBV7-9 and TRBJ2-7; 12 bases are shared with TRBD2. The CDR3 loop spans 16 amino acids. Germline trimming cut 0 bases from V and 3 bases from J; bases unmatched to any gene: 3. Germline V gene lookup returns CDR1 SEHNR and CDR2 FQNEAQ (reference sequence). As DNA, the CDR3 is TGTGCCAGCAGCTTAGCGGGGACTAGCGGGTTCTACGAGCAGTACTTC. This sequence encodes CASSLAGTSGFYEQYF. Full variable domain (remainder filled in from reference TRBV7-9 and TRBJ2-7): DTGVSQNPRHKITKRGQNVTFRCDPISEHNRLYWYRQTLGQGPEFLTYFQNEAQLEKSRLLSDRFSAERPKGSFSTLEIQRTEQGDSAMYLCASSLAGTSGFYEQYFGPGTRLTVT.

The chain employs TRBV27 and TRBJ1-5; perhaps TRBD1 as D (5 bases). Germline V lookup: CDR1 MNHEY, CDR2 SMNVEV (reference sequence). V was shortened by 0 bases and J by 0 bases, with 6 bases between the two germline ends. CDR3 length: 15 amino acids. The CDR3 DNA sequence: TGTGCCAGCAGTTTATCCAGGGATAGCAATCAGCCCCAGCATTTT. Amino acid sequence: CASSLSRDSNQPQHF.

The chain has TRBV9 and TRBJ2-1; 7 nucleotides agree with TRBD2. CDR1 is SGDLS and CDR2 is YYNGEE in the germline V gene. V lost 3 bases and J lost 4; bases outside the gene matches: 13. The CDR3 is 17 amino acids. The CDR3: CASSAREGGPGYNEQFF. CDR3 bases: TGTGCCAGCAGCGCCCGCGAGGGAGGGCCGGGGTACAATGAGCAGTTCTTC. Full variable domain (missing parts from reference TRBV9 and TRBJ2-1): DSGVTQTPKHLITATGQRVTLRCSPRSGDLSVYWYQQSLDQGLQFLIQYYNGEERAKGNILERFSAQQFPDLHSELNLSSLELGDSALYFCASSAREGGPGYNEQFFGPGTRLTVL.

The chain combines TRBV6-5 with TRBJ2-5; 12 bases match TRBD1. This CDR3 comprises 15 residues. Germline values: CDR1 MNHEY, CDR2 SVGAGI. With V trimmed by 6 bases and J by 4 bases, 6 bases remained unmatched. Written as DNA, the CDR3 is TGTGCCAGCAGACCCCCGGGACAGGGGGCAGAGACCCAGTACTTC. Translating gives CASRPPGQGAETQYF.

This clone was observed a few times. The rearrangement joins TRBV5-1 to TRBJ1-4; unclear D gene. V lost 1 base and J 7 bases, leaving 11 bases between the germline ends. Germline V gene sequence: CDR1 SGHRS, CDR2 YFSETQ. The CDR3 length is 14 residues. The CDR3 reads CASSLWGEGEKLFF. The CDR3 DNA follows: TGCGCCAGCAGCTTGTGGGGAGAGGGTGAAAAACTGTTTTTT.

This chain joins TRBV28 and TRBJ1-1; 10 bases align to TRBD1. Trimming cost V 7 bases and J 4 bases; bases outside gene matches: 3. There are 13 residues in the CDR3. Germline V gene data show CDR1 as MDHEN and CDR2 as SYDVKM. This chain's CDR3 is CASTGQGVTEAFF. The CDR3 DNA reads as TGTGCCAGCACCGGACAGGGGGTCACTGAAGCTTTCTTT.

The chain joins TRBV28 to TRBJ2-3; 9 bases fit TRBD2. CDR1 and CDR2 (germline): MDHEN, SYDVKM. There are 16 residues in the CDR3. V was clipped by 3 bases and J by 2 bases; unmatched bases: 6. In DNA, the CDR3 is TGTGCCAGCAGTTTCCCGAGCGGGAGGCACACAGATACGCAGTATTTT. It is translated as CASSFPSGRHTDTQYF.

This clone was seen a few times. The V and J genes are TRBV27 and TRBJ1-5, with 7 bases lining up with TRBD1. The junction had 9 bases not matched to a gene; V was cut back by 6 bases and J by 7 bases. The germline V gene has CDR1 MNHEY and CDR2 SMNVEV (reference sequence). The CDR3 is made up of 14 amino acids. The CDR3, as DNA: TGTGCCAGCAGCCCGGGACAGTTTGGGCAGCCCCAGCATTTT. This translates into CASSPGQFGQPQHF.

The chain joins TRBV6-5 to TRBJ2-1; TRBD1 matches 7 bases. Germline V gene sequence: CDR1 MNHEY, CDR2 SVGAGI. The J segment lost 6 bases and the V segment lost 8 bases, leaving 13 bases of the junction unmatched. The CDR3 length is 15 residues. In DNA form, the CDR3 reads TGTGCCAGCCGTTCGACAGGGAAATTGTGCAATGAGCAGTTCTTC. This gives the protein CASRSTGKLCNEQFF.

The CDR3 here is CAISESPHSGQGSRTDTQYF. The CDR3 nucleotides read TGTGCCATCAGTGAGTCTCCTCACTCGGGACAGGGAAGCCGCACAGATACGCAGTATTTT. The chain joins TRBV10-3 to TRBJ2-3; TRBD1 aligns across 9 bases. This CDR3 is 20 amino acids long. Trimming took 0 bases from V and 1 from J; bases not matched to a gene: 14. The germline V gene has CDR1 ENHRY and CDR2 SYGVKD.

The chain combines TRBV5-6 with TRBJ2-5, with TRBD1 matching 8 bases. The CDR3 extends over 15 amino acids. Germline CDR1 and CDR2: SGHDT and YYEEEE. V lost 4 bases and J lost 4; bases outside the gene matches: 9. The CDR3 region is CASSAGQGRRETQYF. The CDR3 DNA sequence: TGTGCCAGCAGCGCTGGACAGGGACGCCGAGAGACCCAGTACTTC.

The J gene is TRBJ2-4, the V gene TRBV10-3; 13 bases match TRBD2. CDR1 is ENHRY and CDR2 is SYGVKD in the germline V gene. V lost 2 bases, J lost 0 bases, and 4 bases stayed unmatched. This CDR3 has 18 amino acids. In nucleotides, the CDR3 is TGTGCCATCAGTGAGCCGGGACTAGCGGGACTAGCCAAAAACATTCAGTACTTC. Translated, it gives CAISEPGLAGLAKNIQYF.

CDR3 coding DNA: TGCGCCAGCAGCTTGGGACAGCCCAATCAGCCCCAGCATTTT. Its protein product is CASSLGQPNQPQHF. The chain uses TRBV5-1 and TRBJ1-5, with a possible D match to TRBD1 (5 bases). CDR3 size: 14 residues. Germline values: CDR1 SGHRS, CDR2 YFSETQ. Trimming took 0 bases from V and 3 from J, leaving 7 bases between them.

This chain uses TRBV28 with TRBJ1-5, with 7 positions matching TRBD1. With 5 bases clipped from V and 3 bases from J, the junction kept 4 bases outside the gene matches. The CDR3 totals 14 residues. The germline CDR1 and CDR2 sequences are MDHEN and SYDVKM. The CDR3 reads CASSVTGPNQPQHF. DNA of the CDR3: TGTGCCAGCAGTGTGACAGGGCCCAATCAGCCCCAGCATTTT.

The chain joins TRBV11-2 to TRBJ2-7; perhaps TRBD1 as D (5 bases). The V end lost 4 bases, the J end lost 0 bases, and 10 bases lay between the germline ends. Germline V gene sequence: CDR1 SGHAT, CDR2 FQNNGV. This CDR3 comprises 14 residues. The CDR3 reads CASSYRQTSYEQYF. The CDR3 DNA follows: TGTGCCAGCAGCTATCGACAGACCTCCTACGAGCAGTACTTC.

The chain has TRBV27 and TRBJ1-1; D possibly corresponds to TRBD1 (5 bases). V gave up 6 bases and J gave up 3 bases, with 23 bases separating them. This CDR3 comprises 17 residues. The germline CDR1 and CDR2 sequences are MNHEY and SMNVEV (reference sequence). CDR3 DNA sequence: TGTGCCAGCAGCCCCCAACCACCGGGCCAAGGGGACACTGAAGCTTTCTTT. It codes for CASSPQPPGQGDTEAFF.

This chain joins TRBV7-4 and TRBJ1-1, with 7 bases matching TRBD1. Trimming at V came to 5 bases and at J to 4 bases, leaving 16 bases not matched to a gene. The CDR3 spans 17 residues. Germline CDR1 and CDR2: SGHVT and SQSDAQ. The chain's CDR3 is CASSQRPTVGGCTEAFF. DNA for the CDR3: TGTGCCAGCAGCCAGCGGCCTACCGTAGGGGGCTGCACTGAAGCTTTCTTT.